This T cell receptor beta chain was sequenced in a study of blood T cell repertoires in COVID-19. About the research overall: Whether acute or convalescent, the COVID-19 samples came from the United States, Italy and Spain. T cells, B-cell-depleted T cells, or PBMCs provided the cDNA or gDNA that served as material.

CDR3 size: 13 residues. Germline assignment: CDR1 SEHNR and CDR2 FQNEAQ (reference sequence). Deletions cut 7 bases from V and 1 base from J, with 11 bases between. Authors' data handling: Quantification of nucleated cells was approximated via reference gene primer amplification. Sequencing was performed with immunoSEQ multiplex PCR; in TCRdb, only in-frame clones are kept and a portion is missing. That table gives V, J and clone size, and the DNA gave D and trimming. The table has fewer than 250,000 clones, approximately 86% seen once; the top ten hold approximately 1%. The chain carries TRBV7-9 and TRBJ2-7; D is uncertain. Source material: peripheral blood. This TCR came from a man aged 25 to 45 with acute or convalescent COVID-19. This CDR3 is CASTAPGSYEQYF. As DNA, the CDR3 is TGTGCCAGCACCGCGCCCGGGTCCTACGAGCAGTACTTC.